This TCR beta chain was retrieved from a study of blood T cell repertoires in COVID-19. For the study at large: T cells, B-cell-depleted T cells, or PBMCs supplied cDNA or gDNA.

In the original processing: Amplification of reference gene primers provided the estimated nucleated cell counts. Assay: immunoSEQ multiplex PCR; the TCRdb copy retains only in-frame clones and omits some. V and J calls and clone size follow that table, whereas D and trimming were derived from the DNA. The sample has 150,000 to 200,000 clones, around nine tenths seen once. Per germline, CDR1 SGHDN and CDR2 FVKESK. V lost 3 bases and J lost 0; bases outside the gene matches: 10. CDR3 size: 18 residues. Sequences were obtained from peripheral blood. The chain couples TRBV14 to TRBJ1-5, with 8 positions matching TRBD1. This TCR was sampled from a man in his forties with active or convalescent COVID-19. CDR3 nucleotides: TGTGCCAGCAGCCATCTCCGGGACAGGTTAGTTAGCAATCAGCCCCAGCATTTT. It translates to CASSHLRDRLVSNQPQHF. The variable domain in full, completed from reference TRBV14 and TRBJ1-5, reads EAGVTQFPSHSVIEKGQTVTLRCDPISGHDNLYWYRRVMGKEIKFLLHFVKESKQDESGMPNNRFLAERTGGTYSTLKVQPAELEDSGVYFCASSHLRDRLVSNQPQHFGDGTRLSIL.